Listed here are 9 T cell receptor beta chains from one sample, sequenced in a study of blood T cell repertoires in COVID-19. The data were produced by immunoSEQ multiplex PCR, yet TCRdb's version contains in-frame clones alone and is incomplete. There are under 200,000 clones in the sample; over 80% occur only once, and over 10% lies in the top ten. Sequencing was carried out using peripheral blood. These receptors originate from a man aged 65 to 79 who had recovered from COVID-19.

This rearrangement joins TRBV3-1 (or the pseudogene TRBV3-2) to TRBJ1-1, with 7 bases lining up with TRBD1. V shed 4 bases and J 10 bases; nucleotides not matched to a gene: 9. Germline CDR1 reads LGHDT; CDR2 reads YNNKEL (reference sequence). The CDR3 is 13 residues long. The CDR3 loop reads CASSPLSGGLAFF. The CDR3 nucleotides are TGTGCCAGCAGCCCTCTCTCAGGGGGGCTAGCTTTCTTT.

J is TRBJ1-5 and V is TRBV6-6; D gene uncertain. Germline CDR1 and CDR2: MNHNY and SVGAGI (reference sequence). CDR3 length equals 15 residues. V lost 1 base and J 0 bases, leaving 7 bases between the germline ends. The CDR3 protein is CASSYWTSSNQPQHF. The CDR3 DNA sequence: TGTGCCAGCAGTTACTGGACTTCTAGCAATCAGCCCCAGCATTTT.

The chain carries TRBV5-1 and TRBJ2-3; unclear D gene. This CDR3 is 13 amino acids long. CDR1 SGHRS and CDR2 YFSETQ come from the germline V gene. Between the trimmed V and J ends, which lost 1 base and 1 base, there was a span of 4 bases. CDR3 bases: TGCGCCAGCAGCTTGACAGGCACAGATACGCAGTATTTT. It is translated as CASSLTGTDTQYF.

Many counts were recorded for this clone. This chain connects TRBV19 to TRBJ1-1, with D unclear. In germline, CDR1 is LNHDA, CDR2 SQIVND (reference sequence). Trimming removed 4 bases from V and 2 bases from J, with 8 bases in between. The CDR3 is 13 residues long. This chain's CDR3 is CASSTKHNTEAFF. CDR3 nucleotide sequence: TGTGCCAGTAGTACCAAACACAACACTGAAGCTTTCTTT.

The CDR3 sequence: CASSQDRVYGYTF. CDR3 DNA: TGTGCCAGCAGCCAAGACAGGGTCTATGGCTACACCTTC. This chain links TRBV6-5 with TRBJ1-2; TRBD1 agrees at 7 bases. Germline CDR1 reads MNHEY; CDR2 reads SVGAGI. J lost 4 bases, V lost 6 bases, and 5 bases had no gene match. The CDR3 totals 13 residues.

This chain joins TRBV6-5 and TRBJ2-2; 8 bases align to TRBD1. Germline V CDR1 and CDR2: MNHEY, SVGAGI. With V trimmed by 6 bases and J by 4 bases, 4 bases remained unmatched. CDR3 size: 14 residues. Written as DNA, the CDR3 is TGTGCCAGCAGCCTGGACAGGGTCACCGGGGAGCTGTTTTTT. It yields the protein CASSLDRVTGELFF.

The chain has TRBV7-8 and TRBJ2-7; 11 nucleotides line up with TRBD2. Germline trimming cut 5 bases from V and 0 bases from J; bases unmatched to any gene: 12. The CDR3 extends over 18 amino acids. Germline V CDR1 and CDR2: SGHVS, FQNEAQ. The CDR3 reads CASSPGGTSGKSSYEQYF. CDR3 DNA sequence: TGTGCCAGCAGCCCAGGAGGGACTAGCGGAAAGAGCTCCTACGAGCAGTACTTC.

The V call is TRBV2, the J call TRBJ2-7, with 9 positions matching TRBD2. CDR3 length: 17 amino acids. Germline V CDR1 and CDR2: SNHLY, FYNNEI. V lost 7 bases to trimming and J lost 3 bases; unmatched junction nucleotides: 16. CDR3 sequence: CASTRAGGPVDRYEQYF. In DNA form, the CDR3 reads TGTGCCAGCACCAGGGCGGGAGGGCCTGTTGATCGCTACGAGCAGTACTTC.

The chain joins TRBV28 to TRBJ2-7, with a weak D call TRBD1 (6 bases). The CDR3 has 14 residues. Trimming pared 2 bases from V and 0 bases from J, leaving 8 bases between. Germline values: CDR1 MDHEN, CDR2 SYDVKM. CDR3 protein: CASSLQGNSYEQYF. The DNA for the CDR3 is TGTGCCAGCAGTTTACAGGGGAACTCCTACGAGCAGTACTTC. The entire variable domain, with the rest obtained from reference TRBV28 and TRBJ2-7, is as follows: DVKVTQSSRYLVKRTGEKVFLECVQDMDHENMFWYRQDPGLGLRLIYFSYDVKMKEKGDIPEGYSVSREKKERFSLILESASTNQTSMYLCASSLQGNSYEQYFGPGTRLTVT.